The entry below describes one T cell receptor (beta chain). Its target is unknown. The protocol was immunoSEQ multiplex PCR, while the TCRdb copy is restricted to in-frame clones and leaves out a portion. The sample has tens of thousands of clones, around nine tenths seen once. This sample was included in a study of chemoradiotherapy in HPV16-positive cancers. Study outcomes and limitations: Candidate HPV-specific clones and E7-related TCR motifs grew in tumor during treatment. Only a couple of HPV16-positive patients supplied the functional HPV-specificity definition.

Source: blood, taken from a patient who underwent chemoradiotherapy. This TCR came from a human donor with HPV-associated anogenital cancer.

The CDR3 loop reads CASRRSQANTEAFF. The CDR3 DNA reads as TGTGCCAGCAGAAGATCCCAGGCGAACACTGAAGCTTTCTTT. V usage is TRBV6-6 and J usage is TRBJ1-1; D remains ambiguous. From germline, CDR1 is MNHNY and CDR2 SVGAGI (reference sequence). V was shortened by 6 bases and J by 1 base, with 12 bases between the two germline ends. This CDR3 is 14 amino acids long.